Shown below are 7 T cell receptor beta chains from a single sample sequenced in a study of cytomegalovirus exposure and HLA in healthy donors. The primer mix had 60 Vbeta and 13 Jbeta primers. Sequencing used immunoSEQ multiplex PCR; TCRdb keeps in-frame clones, though not all of them. The sample has 210,000 or so clones, 70% to 85% seen once. The sample comprised PBMCs. The receptors come from a woman aged 40 to 50 in good health and CMV-seronegative.

The rearrangement joins TRBV6-1 to TRBJ2-7; 8 positions agree with TRBD2. The CDR3 has 13 residues. V was clipped by 2 bases and J by 7 bases; unmatched bases: 4. Germline CDR1 is MNHNS and CDR2 is SASEGT. The CDR3 DNA follows: TGTGCCAGCAGTGAAATCCCGGGGGGGGAGCAGTACTTC. As protein: CASSEIPGGEQYF.

This chain uses TRBV5-5 with TRBJ1-2; 7 bases line up with TRBD1. Germline V lookup: CDR1 SGHKS, CDR2 YYEKEE (reference sequence). This CDR3 is built from 17 residues. The J segment lost 0 bases and the V segment lost 1 base, leaving 9 bases of the junction unmatched. The CDR3 DNA is TGTGCCAGCAGCTTGCTTCGGGACAGTATTTCTAACTATGGCTACACCTTC. Translation gives CASSLLRDSISNYGYTF.

This chain joins TRBV5-3 and TRBJ1-2; 9 bases agree with TRBD1. TRBV5-3 is noted as an ORF with a role that remains uncertain. The CDR3 runs 14 residues. V gave up 3 bases and J gave up 7 bases; unmatched junction bases: 7. CDR3 sequence reads: CARSCNRGRFGYTF. The DNA for the CDR3 is TGTGCCAGAAGCTGCAACAGGGGGCGGTTTGGCTACACCTTC.

The chain couples TRBV29-1 to TRBJ2-7, with D possibly matching TRBD1 (6 bases). CDR1 is SQVTM, CDR2 ANQGSEA, per germline. CDR3 length: 14 amino acids. V was pared by 7 bases and J by 0 bases, with 16 bases between. CDR3 residues: CSARTENFSYEQYF. The CDR3 DNA sequence: TGCAGCGCTAGGACAGAAAACTTCTCCTACGAGCAGTACTTC.

This chain joins TRBV2 and TRBJ1-3; D is undetermined. Per the germline V gene, CDR1 is SNHLY and CDR2 is FYNNEI. This CDR3 comprises 15 residues. The V end lost 5 bases, the J end lost 0 bases, and 11 bases lay between the germline ends. The CDR3 coding sequence is TGTGCCAGCAGTCTTATCCCGAGCTCTGGAAACACCATATATTTT. Amino acid sequence: CASSLIPSSGNTIYF.

The chain employs TRBV6-5 and TRBJ2-5; D uncertain. Looked up from germline, CDR1 is MNHEY and CDR2 is SVGAGI. The CDR3 spans 13 residues. Trimming shortened V by 5 bases and J by 2 bases, and 9 bases separated the two germline ends. CDR3 loop: CASSRPAQETQYF. In DNA form, the CDR3 reads TGTGCCAGCAGTCGGCCAGCGCAAGAGACCCAGTACTTC.

The gene calls are TRBV5-6 and TRBJ1-2; D may be TRBD1 (6 bases). CDR1 SGHDT and CDR2 YYEEEE come from the germline V gene. The CDR3 runs to 13 residues. The V end lost 5 bases, the J end lost 6 bases, and 14 bases lay between the germline ends. CDR3 DNA: TGTGCCAGCAGTCTACAGGGTAGGGATGGCTACACCTTC. Translating it yields CASSLQGRDGYTF.